Reported below is one TCR beta chain. This clone came up once. The specificity of this receptor is unknown. There are no base qualities to consult, and no much larger clone falls within one base. This entry comes from a study of control samples from healthy donors and cancer patients (dated by TCRdb to the early 2020s). The V end loses 3 bases and the J end loses 8 bases, and a stretch of 10 bases separates them. From the cysteine through the phenylalanine, the CDR3 covers 11 amino acids. The read is trimmed to its CDR3 DNA, 33 bases read in frame from base 1. Taken from the germline V gene (reference sequence), the CDR1 and CDR2 loops are DFQATT and SNEGSKA. Library preparation employed the immunoSEQ multiplex PCR assay. The source is immuneACCESS, and TCRdb retained only in-frame sequences with V and J called. Part of the clones is not carried over; for the studies checked, unresolved V genes explain less than half of this, and the remainder is unexplained. For this sample there are about 180,000 clones; approximately 94% appear just once. 1.4% of the sample rests with the top ten.

The chain is encoded by TRBV20-1 joined to TRBJ1-2; matching of 5 bases hints at TRBD1 as the D gene. This clonotype originated in a man aged 25 to 40 in good health. The specimen sequenced was blood. CDR3 sequence: CSASLRGGYTF. The sequenced DNA is TGCAGTGCTAGTTTAAGGGGCGGCTACACCTTC.